These 21 T cell receptor beta chains originate from one sample sequenced in a study of T-cell reconstitution after alpha-beta-depleted transplantation in children. Construction of the TCRbeta library involved unique molecular identifiers. TCRdb redid the calling of the PCR reads with MiXCR, one entry per CDR3 protein. The table includes about 1,000,000 distinct CDR3 sequences, 25% to 30% detected once. The specimen comprised PBMCs, mostly from graft donor cells, sampled 360 days after TCRalphabeta/CD19-depleted stem cell transplant. These receptors originate from a boy in the first two years of life who had a stem cell transplant for SCID, so the T cells may come from the graft donor.

V is TRBV5-1 and J is TRBJ2-2, with 7 nucleotides matching TRBD1. Trimming removed 0 bases from V and 4 bases from J; junction bases left unmatched: 6. Germline V gene data show CDR1 as SGHRS and CDR2 as YFSETQ. This CDR3 has 16 amino acids. The CDR3 DNA reads as TGCGCCAGCAGCTTGGGACAGGGCAAGGGCACCGGGGAGCTGTTTTTT. Its translation: CASSLGQGKGTGELFF.

J is TRBJ2-2 and V is TRBV28; D unresolved. Germline V gene data show CDR1 as MDHEN and CDR2 as SYDVKM. V lost 6 bases and J lost 6, with 11 bases in between. CDR3 length: 13 residues. The CDR3 region is CASSLPASGELFF. DNA of the CDR3: TGTGCCAGCAGCCTACCCGCGTCCGGGGAGCTGTTTTTT.

The chain links TRBV5-6 to TRBJ2-5; the D gene is possibly TRBD1 (5 bases). This CDR3 comprises 13 residues. Looked up from germline, CDR1 is SGHDT and CDR2 is YYEEEE. V gave up 2 bases and J gave up 5 bases, with 10 bases separating them. CDR3 loop: CASSFDSWETQYF. The CDR3 region has the DNA TGTGCCAGCAGCTTCGACAGTTGGGAGACCCAGTACTTC. Together with reference TRBV5-6 and TRBJ2-5, the CDR3 gives the full variable domain: DAGVTQSPTHLIKTRGQQVTLRCSPKSGHDTVSWYQQALGQGPQFIFQYYEEEERQRGNFPDRFSGHQFPNYSSELNVNALLLGDSALYLCASSFDSWETQYFGPGTRLLVL.

This clonotype was counted between two and nine times. The chain couples TRBV12-3 or TRBV12-4 to TRBJ2-1; tentatively, D is TRBD1 (5 bases). The length of the CDR3 is 13 residues. Trimming took off 2 bases at V and 7 bases at J, with 9 bases between the two ends. The CDR3 DNA is TGTGCCAGCAGTTTATGGTCAGGGAATGAGCAGTTCTTC. Protein sequence: CASSLWSGNEQFF.

This clonotype occurred a few times. V usage is TRBV7-8 and J usage is TRBJ1-5; D unclear. This CDR3 has 14 residues. The V end lost 3 bases, the J end lost 5 bases, and 11 bases lay between the germline ends. Germline-derived CDR1 and CDR2 are SGHVS and FQNEAQ. CDR3 residues: CASSFRLEDQPQHF. In DNA, the CDR3 is TGTGCCAGCAGCTTTCGACTGGAGGATCAGCCCCAGCATTTT.

This chain joins TRBV9 and TRBJ1-2; D remains unclear. V was pared by 0 bases and J by 10 bases, with 10 bases between. The CDR3 runs to 12 residues. CDR1 is SGDLS and CDR2 is YYNGEE in the germline V gene. The CDR3 DNA sequence: TGTGCCAGCAGCGTAGAAGCTGGGGACTACACCTTC. This sequence encodes CASSVEAGDYTF.

The rearrangement links TRBV7-2 to TRBJ2-5; D is possibly TRBD1 (6 bases). Germline CDR1 is SGHTA and CDR2 is FQGNSA. V dropped 4 bases and J dropped 2 bases, with 20 bases sitting between them. CDR3 length: 17 residues. The DNA for the CDR3 is TGTGCCAGCAGCTCCTCAGGGGCAGGATTCTTACAAGAGACCCAGTACTTC. Translation: CASSSSGAGFLQETQYF.

The chain links TRBV29-1 to TRBJ2-7, with 7 bases identical to TRBD1. After removal of 3 bases from V and 0 bases from J, the junction contained 8 bases not matched to a gene. Looked up from germline, CDR1 is SQVTM and CDR2 is ANQGSEA. The CDR3 totals 15 residues. This CDR3 is CSVEGPGQSSYEQYF. The CDR3 DNA reads as TGCAGCGTTGAGGGCCCGGGACAGTCCTCCTACGAGCAGTACTTC.

Only a few counts were recorded for this clonotype. The genes are TRBV7-3 and TRBJ1-3, with TRBD1 as a possible D gene (5 bases). This CDR3 contains 15 residues. Germline lookup yields CDR1 SGHTA and CDR2 FQGTGA. Trimming shortened V by 3 bases and J by 0 bases, and 9 bases separated the two germline ends. For the CDR3, the DNA is TGTGCCAGCAGCTTGAGGGGAGACTCTGGAAACACCATATATTTT. Encoded protein: CASSLRGDSGNTIYF.

The J gene is TRBJ1-1, the V gene TRBV6-5; 9 nucleotides match TRBD1. The CDR3 covers 13 residues. J was trimmed by 7 bases and V by 4 bases; bases with no gene match: 4. Looked up from germline, CDR1 is MNHEY and CDR2 is SVGAGI. The CDR3 nucleotides read TGTGCCAGCAGTTTACCGGGACAGGGTGAAGCTTTCTTT. Its translation: CASSLPGQGEAFF.

This clonotype was recorded a few times. The genes are TRBV15 and TRBJ2-1; 11 bases are a match to TRBD1. V dropped 8 bases and J dropped 6; count of bases not matched to a gene: 9. The CDR3 has 15 amino acids. Germline values: CDR1 LNHNV, CDR2 YYDKDF (reference sequence). CDR3 region: CATSFGTGGFNEQFF. The CDR3 DNA sequence: TGTGCCACCTCCTTCGGGACAGGGGGATTCAATGAGCAGTTCTTC.

Of note for this clonotype: Mismatch with germline at one junction end may stem from a read error. This chain connects TRBV20-1 to TRBJ2-5; 8 bases match TRBD1. Germline V gene data show CDR1 as DFQATT and CDR2 as SNEGSKA (reference sequence). The CDR3 loop spans 12 amino acids. Here the CDR3 DNA reads TGCAGTGCTAGAGATGAAAAAGGGACAGGAAGGTTC. Amino acids: CSARDEKGTGRF.

V and J are TRBV29-1 and TRBJ2-5, with a possible D match to TRBD1 (6 bases). Trimming removed 7 bases from V and 3 bases from J, with 9 bases in between. Germline V gene sequence: CDR1 SQVTM, CDR2 ANQGSEA. This CDR3 contains 11 residues. In DNA form, the CDR3 reads TGCAGCGGCGGACAGAAAGAGACCCAGTACTTC. Protein product: CSGGQKETQYF.

This clonotype was seen a few times. V and J are TRBV9 and TRBJ1-1; 9 nucleotides line up with TRBD1. The CDR3 is 15 residues long. The V gene end was trimmed by 3 bases and the J gene end by 3 bases; junction bases not matched to a gene: 6. Germline CDR1 reads SGDLS; CDR2 reads YYNGEE. Here the CDR3 reads CASSAGTGWDTEAFF. CDR3 sequence (DNA): TGTGCCAGCAGCGCGGGGACAGGGTGGGACACTGAAGCTTTCTTT. The complete variable domain, with remaining parts taken from reference TRBV9 and TRBJ1-1, reads DSGVTQTPKHLITATGQRVTLRCSPRSGDLSVYWYQQSLDQGLQFLIQYYNGEERAKGNILERFSAQQFPDLHSELNLSSLELGDSALYFCASSAGTGWDTEAFFGQGTRLTVV.

Only a few counts were recorded for this clonotype. This sequence joins TRBV12-3 or TRBV12-4 and TRBJ2-6; D not certain. The CDR3 runs 17 residues. Between the trimmed V and J ends, which lost 6 bases and 0 bases, there was a span of 15 bases. This CDR3 is CASSFDRRRSGANVLTF. The CDR3 bases are TGTGCCAGCAGCTTCGACCGACGGCGCTCTGGGGCCAACGTCCTGACTTTC.

The rearrangement uses TRBV5-6 and TRBJ1-2; 7 bases map to TRBD1. Germline-derived CDR1 and CDR2 are SGHDT and YYEEEE. V was pared by 5 bases and J by 4 bases, with 14 bases of the junction left unmatched. CDR3 length: 16 residues. The CDR3 sequence: CASSSLQGPRGYGYTF. The CDR3 DNA follows: TGTGCCAGCAGTTCTTTACAGGGGCCAAGGGGCTATGGCTACACCTTC. The whole variable domain, remainder taken from reference TRBV5-6 and TRBJ1-2, is DAGVTQSPTHLIKTRGQQVTLRCSPKSGHDTVSWYQQALGQGPQFIFQYYEEEERQRGNFPDRFSGHQFPNYSSELNVNALLLGDSALYLCASSSLQGPRGYGYTFGSGTRLTVV.

This sequence joins TRBV5-6 and TRBJ1-6; D ambiguous. Trimming took off 2 bases at V and 7 bases at J, with 13 bases between the two ends. The CDR3 is 15 amino acids. Germline assignment: CDR1 SGHDT and CDR2 YYEEEE. The CDR3 reads CASSLLEIVNSPLHF. In DNA form, the CDR3 reads TGTGCCAGCAGCTTATTGGAAATAGTAAATTCACCCCTCCACTTT.

The gene calls are TRBV20-1 and TRBJ2-7, with D maybe TRBD1 (6 bases). The germline V and J ends were trimmed by 0 bases and 0 bases, with 9 bases remaining between them. The length of the CDR3 is 14 residues. Germline-derived CDR1 and CDR2 are DFQATT and SNEGSKA (reference sequence). The CDR3 protein is CSARDGDISYEQYF. CDR3 DNA: TGCAGTGCTAGAGATGGGGACATCTCCTACGAGCAGTACTTC.

The chain carries TRBV20-1 and TRBJ2-5; the match to TRBD2 covers 8 bases. After removal of 5 bases from V and 0 bases from J, the junction contained 14 bases not matched to a gene. The germline V gene encodes CDR1 DFQATT and CDR2 SNEGSKA (reference sequence). CDR3 size: 17 residues. CDR3 loop: CSASPWRGARYQETQYF. CDR3 bases: TGCAGTGCTTCCCCTTGGCGGGGGGCTCGATACCAAGAGACCCAGTACTTC.

V is TRBV20-1 and J is TRBJ2-7; 11 bases line up with TRBD2. The germline V gene has CDR1 DFQATT and CDR2 SNEGSKA (reference sequence). The CDR3 covers 14 residues. V lost 1 base, J lost 7 bases, and 6 bases stayed unmatched. Here the CDR3 reads CSARVLAGGGEQYF. CDR3 coding DNA: TGCAGTGCTAGAGTGCTAGCGGGGGGCGGGGAGCAGTACTTC.

A few counts support this clonotype. J is TRBJ2-7 and V is TRBV15, with unresolved D. CDR1 LNHNV and CDR2 YYDKDF come from the germline V gene (reference sequence). The CDR3 consists of 15 residues. Deletions cut 1 base from V and 3 bases from J, with 13 bases between. The CDR3 loop is CATSRVRLSDYEQYF. The CDR3 DNA follows: TGTGCCACCAGCAGAGTTCGACTTTCCGACTACGAGCAGTACTTC.